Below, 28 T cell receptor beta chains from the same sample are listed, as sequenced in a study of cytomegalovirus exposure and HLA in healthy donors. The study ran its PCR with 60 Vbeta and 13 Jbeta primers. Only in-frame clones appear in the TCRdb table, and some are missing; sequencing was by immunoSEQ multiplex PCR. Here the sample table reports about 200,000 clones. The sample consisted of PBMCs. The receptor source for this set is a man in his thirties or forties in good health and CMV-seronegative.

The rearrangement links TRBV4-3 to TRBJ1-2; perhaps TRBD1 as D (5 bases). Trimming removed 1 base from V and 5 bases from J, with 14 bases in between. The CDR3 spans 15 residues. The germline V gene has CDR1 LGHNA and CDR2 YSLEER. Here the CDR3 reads CASSQGGEAGYGYTF. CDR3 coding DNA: TGCGCCAGCAGCCAAGGGGGGGAAGCAGGGTATGGCTACACCTTC.

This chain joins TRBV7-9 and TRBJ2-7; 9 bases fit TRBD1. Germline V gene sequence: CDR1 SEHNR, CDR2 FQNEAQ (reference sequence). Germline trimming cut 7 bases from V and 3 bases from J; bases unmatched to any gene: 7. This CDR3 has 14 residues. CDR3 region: CASTRGQGYYEQYF. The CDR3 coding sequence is TGTGCCAGCACCCGGGGACAGGGATACTACGAGCAGTACTTC.

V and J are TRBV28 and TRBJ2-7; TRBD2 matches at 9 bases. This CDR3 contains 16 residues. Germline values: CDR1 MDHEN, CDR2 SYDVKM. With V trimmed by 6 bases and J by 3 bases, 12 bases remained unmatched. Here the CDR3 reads CASSRATSGNDYEQYF. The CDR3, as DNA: TGTGCCAGCAGCCGTGCGACTAGCGGAAACGACTACGAGCAGTACTTC.

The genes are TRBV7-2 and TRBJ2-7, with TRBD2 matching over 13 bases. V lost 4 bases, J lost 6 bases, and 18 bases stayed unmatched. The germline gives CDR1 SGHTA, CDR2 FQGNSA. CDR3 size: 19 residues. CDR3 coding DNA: TGTGCCAGCAGCTCCTTCCGGACTAGCGGGGGCCTCATCTTTGGCGAGCAGTACTTC. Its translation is CASSSFRTSGGLIFGEQYF.

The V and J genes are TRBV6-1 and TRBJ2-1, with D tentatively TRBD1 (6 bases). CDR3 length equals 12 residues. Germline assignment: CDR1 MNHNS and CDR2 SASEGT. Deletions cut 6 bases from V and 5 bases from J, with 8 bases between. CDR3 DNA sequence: TGTGCCAGCAGGGACAGCAACAATGAGCAGTTCTTC. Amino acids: CASRDSNNEQFF.

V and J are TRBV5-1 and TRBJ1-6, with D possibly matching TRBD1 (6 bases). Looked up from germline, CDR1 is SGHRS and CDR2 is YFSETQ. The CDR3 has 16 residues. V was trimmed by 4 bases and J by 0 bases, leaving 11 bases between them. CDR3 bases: TGCGCCAGCAGCAAGAACAGGGCCTCCTATAATTCACCCCTCCACTTT. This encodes CASSKNRASYNSPLHF.

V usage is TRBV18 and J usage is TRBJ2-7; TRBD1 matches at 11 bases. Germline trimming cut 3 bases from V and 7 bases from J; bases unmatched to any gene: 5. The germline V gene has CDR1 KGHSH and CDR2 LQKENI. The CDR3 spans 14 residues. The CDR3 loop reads CASSPPGQGGEQYF. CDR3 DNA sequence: TGTGCCAGCTCACCTCCGGGACAGGGGGGAGAGCAGTACTTC. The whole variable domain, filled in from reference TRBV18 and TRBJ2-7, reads NAGVMQNPRHLVRRRGQEARLRCSPMKGHSHVYWYRQLPEEGLKFMVYLQKENIIDESGMPKERFSAEFPKEGPSILRIQQVVRGDSAAYFCASSPPGQGGEQYFGPGTRLTVT.

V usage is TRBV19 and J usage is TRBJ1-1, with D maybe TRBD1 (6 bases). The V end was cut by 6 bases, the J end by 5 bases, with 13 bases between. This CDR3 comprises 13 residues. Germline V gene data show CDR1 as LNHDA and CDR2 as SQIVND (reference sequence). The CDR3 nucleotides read TGTGCCAGTAGCCTCGGGGGGCTGACTGAAGCTTTCTTT. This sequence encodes CASSLGGLTEAFF.

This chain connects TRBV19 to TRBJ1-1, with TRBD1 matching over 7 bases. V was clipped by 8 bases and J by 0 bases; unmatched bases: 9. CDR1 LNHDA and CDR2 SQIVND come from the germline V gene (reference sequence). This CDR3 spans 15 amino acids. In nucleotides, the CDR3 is TGTGCCAGTTCTCAACAGGGGCGTATGAACACTGAAGCTTTCTTT. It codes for CASSQQGRMNTEAFF.

CDR3 DNA sequence: TGCGCCAGCAGCTTCCAGGGCCTGGACGAGCAGTACTTC. It codes for CASSFQGLDEQYF. The gene calls are TRBV5-1 and TRBJ2-7; tentative D call: TRBD1 (5 bases). The V end lost 2 bases, the J end lost 5 bases, and 11 bases lay between the germline ends. The CDR3 loop spans 13 amino acids. Germline CDR1 SGHRS, CDR2 YFSETQ.

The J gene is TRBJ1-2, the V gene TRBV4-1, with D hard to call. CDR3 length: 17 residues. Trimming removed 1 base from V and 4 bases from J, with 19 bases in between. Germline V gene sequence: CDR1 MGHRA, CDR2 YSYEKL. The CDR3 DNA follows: TGCGCCAGCAGCCAAGCTCAGTCCAGCGCACGTATCTATGGCTACACCTTC. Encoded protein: CASSQAQSSARIYGYTF.

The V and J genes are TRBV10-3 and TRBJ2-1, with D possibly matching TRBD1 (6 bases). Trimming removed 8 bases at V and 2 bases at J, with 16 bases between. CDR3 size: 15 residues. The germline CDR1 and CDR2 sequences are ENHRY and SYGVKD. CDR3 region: CAIGSGTTAYNEQFF. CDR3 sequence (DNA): TGTGCCATCGGATCCGGGACAACTGCCTACAATGAGCAGTTCTTC.

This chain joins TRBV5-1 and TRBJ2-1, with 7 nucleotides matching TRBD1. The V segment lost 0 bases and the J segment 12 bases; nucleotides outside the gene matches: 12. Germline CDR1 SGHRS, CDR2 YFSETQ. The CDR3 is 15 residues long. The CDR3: CASSLGTGPDGWQFF. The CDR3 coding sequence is TGCGCCAGCAGCTTGGGGACAGGCCCCGACGGATGGCAGTTCTTC.

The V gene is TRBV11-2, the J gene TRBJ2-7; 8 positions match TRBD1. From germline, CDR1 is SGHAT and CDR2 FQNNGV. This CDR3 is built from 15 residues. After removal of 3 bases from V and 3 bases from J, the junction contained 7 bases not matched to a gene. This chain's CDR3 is CASSFFTGTGYEQYF. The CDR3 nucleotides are TGTGCCAGCAGCTTCTTTACCGGGACAGGCTACGAGCAGTACTTC.

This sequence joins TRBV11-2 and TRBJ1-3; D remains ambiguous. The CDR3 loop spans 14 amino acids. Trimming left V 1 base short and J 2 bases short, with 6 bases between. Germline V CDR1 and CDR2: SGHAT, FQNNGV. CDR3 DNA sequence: TGTGCCAGCAGCTTAGCCGGGACTGGAAACACCATATATTTT. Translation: CASSLAGTGNTIYF.

CDR3 sequence reads: CASSFYHGTSFREQFF. The DNA of the CDR3 is TGTGCCAGCAGTTTCTACCATGGGACTAGCTTCCGGGAGCAGTTCTTC. The chain couples TRBV27 to TRBJ2-1, with 9 bases aligning to TRBD2. This CDR3 region has 16 residues. The junction had 13 bases not matched to a gene; V was cut back by 3 bases and J by 10 bases. Germline V gene sequence: CDR1 MNHEY, CDR2 SMNVEV (reference sequence).

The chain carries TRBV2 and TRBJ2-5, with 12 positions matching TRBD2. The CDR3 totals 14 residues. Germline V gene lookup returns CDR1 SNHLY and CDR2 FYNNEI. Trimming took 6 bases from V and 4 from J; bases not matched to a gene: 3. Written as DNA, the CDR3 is TGTGCCAGCAGAGGGGGACTAGCGGGAGAGACCCAGTACTTC. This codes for CASRGGLAGETQYF.

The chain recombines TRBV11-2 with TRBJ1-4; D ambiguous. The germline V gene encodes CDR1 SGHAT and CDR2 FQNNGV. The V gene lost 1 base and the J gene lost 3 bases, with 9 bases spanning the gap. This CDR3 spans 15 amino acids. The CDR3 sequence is CASSLGWEANEKLFF. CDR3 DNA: TGTGCCAGCAGCTTAGGGTGGGAGGCTAATGAAAAACTGTTTTTT.

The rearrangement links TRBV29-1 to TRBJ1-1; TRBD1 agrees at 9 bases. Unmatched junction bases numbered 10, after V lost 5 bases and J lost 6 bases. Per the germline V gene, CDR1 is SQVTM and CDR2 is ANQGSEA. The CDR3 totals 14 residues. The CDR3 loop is CSVQSQGAGAEAFF. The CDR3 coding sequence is TGCAGCGTTCAATCACAGGGGGCGGGCGCTGAAGCTTTCTTT.

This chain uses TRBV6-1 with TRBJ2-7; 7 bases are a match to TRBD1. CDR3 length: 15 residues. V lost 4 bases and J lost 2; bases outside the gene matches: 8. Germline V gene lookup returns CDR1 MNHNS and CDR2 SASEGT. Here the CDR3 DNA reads TGTGCCAGCAGTGTCCCACAGGGGTTCACCTACGAGCAGTACTTC. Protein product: CASSVPQGFTYEQYF.

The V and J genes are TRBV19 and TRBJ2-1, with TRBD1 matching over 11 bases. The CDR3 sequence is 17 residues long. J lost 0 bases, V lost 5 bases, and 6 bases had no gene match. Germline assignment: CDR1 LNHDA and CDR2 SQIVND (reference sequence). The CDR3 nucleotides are TGTGCCAGTAGTTTACGGACAGGGGGCACCTCCTACAATGAGCAGTTCTTC. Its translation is CASSLRTGGTSYNEQFF. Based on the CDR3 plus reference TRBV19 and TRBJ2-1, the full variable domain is DGGITQSPKYLFRKEGQNVTLSCEQNLNHDAMYWYRQDPGQGLRLIYYSQIVNDFQKGDIAEGYSVSREKKESFPLTVTSAQKNPTAFYLCASSLRTGGTSYNEQFFGPGTRLTVL.

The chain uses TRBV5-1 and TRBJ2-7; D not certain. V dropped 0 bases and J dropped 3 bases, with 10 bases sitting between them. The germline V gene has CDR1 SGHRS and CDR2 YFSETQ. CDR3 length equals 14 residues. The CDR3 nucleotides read TGCGCCAGCAGCTTGGACAGCCGTATCTACGAGCAGTACTTC. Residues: CASSLDSRIYEQYF. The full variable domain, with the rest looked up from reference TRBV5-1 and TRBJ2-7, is KAGVTQTPRYLIKTRGQQVTLSCSPISGHRSVSWYQQTPGQGLQFLFEYFSETQRNKGNFPGRFSGRQFSNSRSEMNVSTLELGDSALYLCASSLDSRIYEQYFGPGTRLTVT.

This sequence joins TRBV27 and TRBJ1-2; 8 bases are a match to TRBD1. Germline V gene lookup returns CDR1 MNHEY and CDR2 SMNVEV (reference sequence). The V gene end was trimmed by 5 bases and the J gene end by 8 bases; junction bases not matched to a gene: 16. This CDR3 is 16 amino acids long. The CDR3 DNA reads TGTGCCAGCAGTCTTGACAGGGGAGGGGGAAGGGGCGGCTACACCTTC. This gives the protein CASSLDRGGGRGGYTF.

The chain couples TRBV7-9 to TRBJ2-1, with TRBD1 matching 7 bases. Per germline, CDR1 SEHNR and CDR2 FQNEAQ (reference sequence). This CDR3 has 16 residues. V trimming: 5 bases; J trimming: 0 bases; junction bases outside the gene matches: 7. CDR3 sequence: CASSPPTGSSYNEQFF. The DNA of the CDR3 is TGTGCCAGCAGCCCACCGACAGGGAGCTCCTACAATGAGCAGTTCTTC.

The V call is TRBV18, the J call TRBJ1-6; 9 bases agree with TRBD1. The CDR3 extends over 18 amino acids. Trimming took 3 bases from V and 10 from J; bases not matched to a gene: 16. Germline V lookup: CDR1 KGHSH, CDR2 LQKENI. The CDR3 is CASSPLSLSGQGDSPLHF. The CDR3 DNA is TGTGCCAGCTCACCTCTGTCCCTATCGGGACAGGGTGACTCACCCCTCCACTTT.

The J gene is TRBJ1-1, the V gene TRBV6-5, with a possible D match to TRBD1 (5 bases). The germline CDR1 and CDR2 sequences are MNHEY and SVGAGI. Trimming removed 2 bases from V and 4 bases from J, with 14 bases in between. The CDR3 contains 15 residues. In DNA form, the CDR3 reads TGTGCCAGCAGTTACGAGGCAGGGCGAGGCACTGAAGCTTTCTTT. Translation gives CASSYEAGRGTEAFF.

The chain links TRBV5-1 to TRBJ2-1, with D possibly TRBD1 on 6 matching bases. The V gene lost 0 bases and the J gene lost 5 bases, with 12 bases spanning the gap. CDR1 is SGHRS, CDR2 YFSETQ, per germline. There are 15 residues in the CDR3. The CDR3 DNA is TGCGCCAGCAGCTTGGCCGTCAGGGGTGACAATGAGCAGTTCTTC. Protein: CASSLAVRGDNEQFF.

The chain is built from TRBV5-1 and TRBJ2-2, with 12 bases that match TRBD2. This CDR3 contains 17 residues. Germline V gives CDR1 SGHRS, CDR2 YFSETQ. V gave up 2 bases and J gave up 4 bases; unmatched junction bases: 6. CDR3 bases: TGCGCCAGCAGCTTCTTATTGACTAGCGGGGGCACCGGGGAGCTGTTTTTT. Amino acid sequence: CASSFLLTSGGTGELFF. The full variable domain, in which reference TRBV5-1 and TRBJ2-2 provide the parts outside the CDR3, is KAGVTQTPRYLIKTRGQQVTLSCSPISGHRSVSWYQQTPGQGLQFLFEYFSETQRNKGNFPGRFSGRQFSNSRSEMNVSTLELGDSALYLCASSFLLTSGGTGELFFGEGSRLTVL.